This entry lists 13 T cell receptor beta chains sequenced from one sample in a study of identical twins. TCRdb reprocessed the 5' RACE reads with MiXCR, giving one entry per CDR3 protein. This table holds 500,000 to 650,000 distinct CDR3 sequences, just over 7% found once. The same data also went into a second study, on yellow fever vaccine responses in identical twins.

The sequencing sample was made of PBMCs. These receptor sequences come from a woman aged 18-29 years in good health.

This clonotype appeared many times. V and J are TRBV10-3 and TRBJ2-1; TRBD2 matches at 8 bases. The CDR3 spans 13 residues. In germline, CDR1 is ENHRY, CDR2 SYGVKD. The trim removed 10 bases at V and 5 bases at J, leaving 7 bases unmatched. CDR3 DNA sequence: TGTGCCAACCAGCGGGGGCCGAACAATGAGCAGTTCTTC. Its protein is CANQRGPNNEQFF.

This clonotype has more than one count but fewer than ten. The chain employs TRBV7-3 and TRBJ2-3; 11 positions agree with TRBD1. The trim removed 0 bases at V and 5 bases at J, leaving 7 bases unmatched. The CDR3 has 17 residues. The germline gives CDR1 SGHTA, CDR2 FQGTGA. Here the CDR3 DNA reads TGTGCCAGCAGCTTAACCGGGACAGGGGGTGAAGAAGATACGCAGTATTTT. As protein: CASSLTGTGGEEDTQYF.

This clonotype has more than one count but fewer than ten. This sequence joins TRBV9 and TRBJ2-1, with TRBD1 matching 7 bases. The CDR3 sequence is 14 residues long. Trimming at V came to 3 bases and at J to 3 bases, leaving 3 bases not matched to a gene. Germline loops: CDR1 SGDLS, CDR2 YYNGEE. The chain's CDR3 is CASSETGFYNEQFF. CDR3 nucleotides: TGTGCCAGCAGCGAGACAGGGTTCTACAATGAGCAGTTCTTC.

The sample holds a few counts of this clonotype. V is TRBV3-1 and J is TRBJ2-2, with D unclear. V was trimmed by 7 bases and J by 3 bases, leaving 15 bases between them. The CDR3 contains 15 residues. Germline lookup yields CDR1 LGHDT and CDR2 YNNKEL (reference sequence). CDR3 in DNA: TGTGCCAGCACCAAAGCAGTGGGGTACACCGGGGAGCTGTTTTTT. This sequence encodes CASTKAVGYTGELFF.

The rearrangement links TRBV6-5 to TRBJ2-1; 9 nucleotides line up with TRBD1. The junction had 7 bases not matched to a gene; V was cut back by 5 bases and J by 8 bases. This CDR3 region has 14 residues. Germline CDR1 reads MNHEY; CDR2 reads SVGAGI. Here the CDR3 reads CASSTDRGMDEQFF. Written as DNA, the CDR3 is TGTGCCAGCAGTACCGACAGGGGGATGGATGAGCAGTTCTTC.

This clonotype was detected only a few times. The chain joins TRBV5-1 to TRBJ2-3; TRBD1 agrees at 12 bases. With V trimmed by 3 bases and J by 5 bases, 7 bases remained unmatched. The V gene's germline CDR1 is SGHRS and CDR2 YFSETQ. The CDR3 sequence is 16 residues long. CDR3 in amino acids: CASSWGQGAIGDTQYF. As DNA, the CDR3 is TGCGCCAGCAGCTGGGGACAGGGGGCGATAGGAGATACGCAGTATTTT.

CDR3 in amino acids: CAVSPLLNTEAFF. The CDR3 DNA is TGTGCCGTAAGCCCCCTATTGAACACTGAAGCTTTCTTT. The V and J genes are TRBV28 and TRBJ1-1; D unresolved. Germline V gene lookup returns CDR1 MDHEN and CDR2 SYDVKM. This CDR3 comprises 13 residues. Deletions cut 11 bases from V and 0 bases from J, with 13 bases between.

The rearrangement uses TRBV2 and TRBJ2-7, with 8 bases matching TRBD1. After removal of 5 bases from V and 3 bases from J, the junction contained 6 bases not matched to a gene. Germline V CDR1 and CDR2: SNHLY, FYNNEI. The CDR3 spans 14 residues. The DNA of the CDR3 is TGTGCCAGCAGTACAAGGACAGGGATCTACGAGCAGTACGTC. Protein: CASSTRTGIYEQYV.

Ten or more counts support this clonotype. The CDR3 DNA is TGTGCCAGCAGCTTGGTGGAGGGCACCGGGGAGCTGTTTTTT. It yields the protein CASSLVEGTGELFF. This chain links TRBV5-6 with TRBJ2-2; TRBD2 is a possible D gene (6 bases). Trimming cost V 0 bases and J 4 bases, with 7 bases left between them. The germline V gene has CDR1 SGHDT and CDR2 YYEEEE. The CDR3 spans 14 residues.

This clonotype came up many times. The chain employs TRBV29-1 and TRBJ2-2; the D is unclear. The CDR3 contains 11 residues. The V gene lost 2 bases and the J gene lost 6 bases, with 4 bases spanning the gap. Per the germline V gene, CDR1 is SQVTM and CDR2 is ANQGSEA. CDR3 protein: CSVESPGELFF. Here the CDR3 DNA reads TGCAGCGTTGAAAGCCCCGGGGAGCTGTTTTTT.

The V gene is TRBV20-1, the J gene TRBJ2-5, with TRBD2 identical over 8 bases. Germline CDR1 reads DFQATT; CDR2 reads SNEGSKA (reference sequence). Losses at the gene ends were 4 bases for V and 5 bases for J; bases not matched to a gene: 9. The CDR3 has 14 residues. CDR3 loop: CSATRGGQRETQYF. DNA for the CDR3: TGCAGTGCTACACGCGGGGGGCAAAGGGAGACCCAGTACTTC.

The count of this clonotype is one. This likely comes from a read error, as the CDR3 has no conserved phenylalanine or tryptophan at its end. The chain carries TRBV27 and TRBJ2-3, with D possibly matching TRBD2 (5 bases). The ends were cut back, 7 bases at V and 2 bases at J, with 10 bases in the middle. This CDR3 comprises 13 residues. The germline gives CDR1 MNHEY, CDR2 SMNVEV (reference sequence). This CDR3 is CASISDYTDTQYL. The DNA for the CDR3 is TGTGCCAGCATCTCCGACTACACAGATACGCAGTATCTT.

This clonotype was counted ten times or more. V usage is TRBV10-3 and J usage is TRBJ1-5, with no clear D. The CDR3 length is 13 residues. The germline V gene encodes CDR1 ENHRY and CDR2 SYGVKD. Between the trimmed V and J ends, which lost 2 bases and 0 bases, there was a span of 2 bases. The CDR3 DNA is TGTGCCATCAGTGAGGTTAGCAATCAGCCCCAGCATTTT. This gives the protein CAISEVSNQPQHF.